This T cell receptor (beta chain) emerged from a study of blood T cells in healthy people across ages. Sample-barcoded 5' priming and a J-beta primer mix drove a second PCR of 7 to 11 cycles. Each TCR beta cDNA got a 12-nucleotide random molecular identifier. TCRdb itself ran the 5' RACE reads through MiXCR, one entry per CDR3 protein. The sample lists about 590,000 distinct CDR3 sequences; under 30% were seen once. In regard to this clonotype: As yet, its antigen is unknown.

The CDR3 spans 14 residues. Every donor provided around 9.3 milliliters of peripheral blood. General study results and limits: Diversity of TCR beta per million T cells declined in a roughly linear way with age.

This chain connects TRBV21-1 to TRBJ2-7. TRBV21-1 is annotated as a pseudogene. Sequencing used blood. The source of this sequence is a woman older than 75 in good health. CDR3 amino acids: CASSKARHSYEQYF. The CDR3 DNA follows: TGTGCCAGCAGCAAAGCCCGACATTCCTACGAGCAGTACTTC.